Below are 14 T cell receptor beta chains sequenced from a single sample in a study of response to subunit inactivated influenza vaccine. One entry per CDR3 protein results from TCRdb running MiXCR on the RT-PCR reads. The profile covers some 540,000 distinct CDR3 sequences, with around 21% appearing a single time and 2.5% to 3% taken by the ten largest. A further study also used this sample, focusing on T cells expressing NK-cell markers. That work adds: TCR beta cDNA was made by 5'RACE template switching with UMIs.

Sequences were derived from CD4+ T cells sorted from PBMCs, sampled approximately 13 days after vaccination. All receptors derive from a man aged 50 to 60 who received an inactivated influenza vaccine.

This rearrangement joins TRBV7-8 to TRBJ1-4; the D gene is possibly TRBD1 (5 bases). Germline V lookup: CDR1 SGHVS, CDR2 FQNEAQ. Trimming removed 1 base from V and 10 bases from J, with 7 bases in between. This CDR3 has 12 residues. The CDR3 DNA follows: TGTGCCAGCAGCTTAGGCCAGGGAAAACTGTTTTTT. Translation gives CASSLGQGKLFF.

The chain uses TRBV20-1 and TRBJ2-7, with 10 bases lining up with TRBD1. The V gene's germline CDR1 is DFQATT and CDR2 SNEGSKA (reference sequence). V shed 5 bases, J shed 6 bases, and the junction held 4 bases outside the gene matches. The CDR3 has 12 residues. The CDR3 nucleotides read TGCAGTGCTTGGGACAGGGGACGCGAGCAGTACTTC. This translates into CSAWDRGREQYF.

The V and J genes are TRBV7-9 and TRBJ2-5; 8 bases agree with TRBD2. The CDR3 consists of 15 residues. V shed 6 bases and J 4 bases; nucleotides not matched to a gene: 10. Germline V gene lookup returns CDR1 SEHNR and CDR2 FQNEAQ (reference sequence). CDR3: CASSKGLVPTETQYF. The CDR3 DNA reads as TGTGCCAGCAGTAAGGGACTAGTGCCGACAGAGACCCAGTACTTC.

V is TRBV15 and J is TRBJ1-6; TRBD1 is a possible D gene (5 bases). CDR1 is LNHNV, CDR2 YYDKDF, per germline (reference sequence). This CDR3 contains 15 residues. The V gene lost 1 base and the J gene lost 8 bases, with 12 bases spanning the gap. The CDR3 sequence is CATSRAAGMDSPLHF. The CDR3 bases are TGTGCCACCAGCAGAGCGGCAGGGATGGATTCACCCCTCCACTTT.

This chain connects TRBV5-1 to TRBJ1-2; D uncertain. From germline, CDR1 is SGHRS and CDR2 YFSETQ. The germline V and J ends were trimmed by 0 bases and 6 bases, with 12 bases remaining between them. CDR3 size: 14 residues. The CDR3 sequence: CASSLVGDGDGYTF. CDR3 in DNA: TGCGCCAGCAGCTTGGTCGGGGATGGAGATGGCTACACCTTC.

The chain joins TRBV20-1 to TRBJ1-3; D is perhaps TRBD1 (6 bases). This CDR3 has 14 amino acids. Germline V gene data show CDR1 as DFQATT and CDR2 as SNEGSKA (reference sequence). V dropped 6 bases and J dropped 0 bases, with 12 bases sitting between them. The DNA of the CDR3 is TGCAGTGCGAGGACAGCAAGCTCTGGAAACACCATATATTTT. Protein: CSARTASSGNTIYF.

V gene TRBV28 combines with J gene TRBJ1-6, with TRBD1 matching over 8 bases. V lost 3 bases to trimming and J lost 6 bases; unmatched junction nucleotides: 4. There are 15 residues in the CDR3. Germline V gives CDR1 MDHEN, CDR2 SYDVKM. The CDR3 here is CASSLDRAANSPLHF. CDR3 coding DNA: TGTGCCAGCAGTTTGGACAGGGCGGCTAATTCACCCCTCCACTTT.

V and J are TRBV5-1 and TRBJ2-3; 8 bases fit TRBD1. This CDR3 has 16 amino acids. From germline, CDR1 is SGHRS and CDR2 YFSETQ. J lost 6 bases, V lost 1 base, and 10 bases had no gene match. CDR3 nucleotides: TGCGCCAGCAGCTTGTGGGGGACAGGCCGAGGGGATACGCAGTATTTT. This codes for CASSLWGTGRGDTQYF.

J is TRBJ1-1 and V is TRBV7-9; D remains unclear. Germline lookup yields CDR1 SEHNR and CDR2 FQNEAQ (reference sequence). The V end lost 1 base, the J end lost 2 bases, and 8 bases lay between the germline ends. CDR3 length equals 14 residues. CDR3 sequence: CASSLEGSNTEAFF. In DNA form, the CDR3 reads TGTGCCAGCAGCTTAGAGGGCAGCAACACTGAAGCTTTCTTT.

The J gene is TRBJ2-5, the V gene TRBV9; no firm D call. CDR3 size: 13 residues. Germline CDR1 SGDLS, CDR2 YYNGEE. Trimming pared 3 bases from V and 5 bases from J, leaving 11 bases between. The CDR3 reads CASSARPGETQYF. For the CDR3, the DNA is TGTGCCAGCAGCGCCAGGCCCGGGGAGACCCAGTACTTC.

V and J are TRBV15 and TRBJ1-5, with D unresolved. The CDR3 length is 17 residues. Germline V gene lookup returns CDR1 LNHNV and CDR2 YYDKDF (reference sequence). V gave up 1 base and J gave up 2 bases, with 15 bases separating them. CDR3 bases: TGTGCCACCAGCAGAGTAGTGATCGGGTCCCGCAATCAGCCCCAGCATTTT. Translated, it gives CATSRVVIGSRNQPQHF.

This clonotype appeared once. The V call is TRBV7-6, the J call TRBJ2-2, with a tentative D call TRBD2 (6 bases). The CDR3 consists of 16 residues. V was cut by 1 base and J by 0 bases, with 9 bases left in between. Germline V gene sequence: CDR1 SGHVS, CDR2 FNYEAQ. The CDR3 DNA is TGTGCCAGCAGCTTAGAGGGAGGACCGAACACCGGGGAGCTGTTTTTT. This sequence encodes CASSLEGGPNTGELFF.

The sample holds a few counts of this clonotype. The CDR3 here is CASSLPLSSGRPPYHNEQFF. CDR3 in DNA: TGTGCCAGCAGCCTCCCCCTCTCTAGCGGGAGACCCCCCTACCACAATGAGCAGTTCTTC. The chain couples TRBV11-1 to TRBJ2-1, with 10 bases identical to TRBD2. The ends lost 5 bases at V and 5 bases at J; junction bases unmatched: 21. Looked up from germline, CDR1 is SGHAT and CDR2 is FQDESV (reference sequence). CDR3 length: 20 amino acids.

This clonotype has just a few counts. As DNA, the CDR3 is TGTGCCAGCAGCCCCCGCTCGGACAGGCACACTAGCTCCTACAATGAGCAGTTCTTC. Translation: CASSPRSDRHTSSYNEQFF. J is TRBJ2-1 and V is TRBV3-1; 7 bases are a match to TRBD1. CDR1 and CDR2 from the germline V gene are LGHDT and YNNKEL (reference sequence). The CDR3 spans 19 residues. V trimming: 4 bases; J trimming: 0 bases; junction bases outside the gene matches: 15.